The T cell receptor beta chain under discussion was sequenced for a study of post-analysis software for immune sequencing data. In the study overall: Several disease courses (relapsing-remitting, secondary progressive and progressive-relapsing) of multiple sclerosis were included.

Points from the study as a whole: There were several TRBV segments more frequent in patients than controls, and TRBV5-6, TRBV5-1 and TRBV20-1 were among them. F measure showed strong co-clustering of same-batch samples. Patients with multiple sclerosis recorded significantly lower normalized Chao1 diversity than controls, the study found.

The TCR beta cDNA libraries carried unique molecular identifiers. With 1 to 10 million T cells as the source, roughly 500,000 cDNA molecules resulted. TCRdb processed the PCR reads anew with MiXCR; each CDR3 protein has one entry. The sample has fewer than 600,000 distinct CDR3 sequences, approximately 46% seen once. On this clonotype itself: The antigen remains unidentified.

The CDR3 runs 14 residues. V lost 4 bases to trimming and J lost 1 base, with 9 bases between them. Germline-derived CDR1 and CDR2 are SGHRS and YFSETQ. This sequence was found in a girl aged 10-17 years with multiple sclerosis. The sample comprised blood. This chain uses TRBV5-1 with TRBJ2-1; D gene uncertain. The CDR3 nucleotides read TGCGCCAGCAGCCCGCAGAAGTCCTACAATGAGCAGTTCTTC. This gives the protein CASSPQKSYNEQFF.